This paragraph covers one T cell receptor beta chain sequence. Each sample yielded at least 5.5 micrograms of PBMC total RNA. A second PCR, run for roughly 7 to 11 cycles, used a sample-barcoded 5' primer plus a J-beta primer mix. From the 5' RACE reads, TCRdb called clonotypes with MiXCR, one entry per CDR3 protein. The top ten hold approximately 0.79% of the sample, which has fewer than 1,200,000 distinct CDR3 sequences, approximately 25% seen once. This sample was taken from a study of blood T cells in healthy people across ages. Germline V lookup: CDR1 ENHRY, CDR2 SYGVKD. V lost 11 bases to trimming and J lost 3 bases, with 23 bases between them. The CDR3 has 15 amino acids. This sample also appeared in a second study, on T cells of mothers and their children. That investigation notes: The donors comprised six children and their three healthy Caucasian mothers. Around 3.2 million TCR beta reads per child versus over 8 million per mother.

The chain joins TRBV10-3 to TRBJ2-7; a weak D match, TRBD2 (5 bases). The specimen was blood. The sequence came from a girl aged 2-10 years in good health. The CDR3 DNA reads TGTGCCGCCCGGGAAGTCCGAGGGAGTCACTACGAGCAGTACTTC. The encoded protein is CAAREVRGSHYEQYF.